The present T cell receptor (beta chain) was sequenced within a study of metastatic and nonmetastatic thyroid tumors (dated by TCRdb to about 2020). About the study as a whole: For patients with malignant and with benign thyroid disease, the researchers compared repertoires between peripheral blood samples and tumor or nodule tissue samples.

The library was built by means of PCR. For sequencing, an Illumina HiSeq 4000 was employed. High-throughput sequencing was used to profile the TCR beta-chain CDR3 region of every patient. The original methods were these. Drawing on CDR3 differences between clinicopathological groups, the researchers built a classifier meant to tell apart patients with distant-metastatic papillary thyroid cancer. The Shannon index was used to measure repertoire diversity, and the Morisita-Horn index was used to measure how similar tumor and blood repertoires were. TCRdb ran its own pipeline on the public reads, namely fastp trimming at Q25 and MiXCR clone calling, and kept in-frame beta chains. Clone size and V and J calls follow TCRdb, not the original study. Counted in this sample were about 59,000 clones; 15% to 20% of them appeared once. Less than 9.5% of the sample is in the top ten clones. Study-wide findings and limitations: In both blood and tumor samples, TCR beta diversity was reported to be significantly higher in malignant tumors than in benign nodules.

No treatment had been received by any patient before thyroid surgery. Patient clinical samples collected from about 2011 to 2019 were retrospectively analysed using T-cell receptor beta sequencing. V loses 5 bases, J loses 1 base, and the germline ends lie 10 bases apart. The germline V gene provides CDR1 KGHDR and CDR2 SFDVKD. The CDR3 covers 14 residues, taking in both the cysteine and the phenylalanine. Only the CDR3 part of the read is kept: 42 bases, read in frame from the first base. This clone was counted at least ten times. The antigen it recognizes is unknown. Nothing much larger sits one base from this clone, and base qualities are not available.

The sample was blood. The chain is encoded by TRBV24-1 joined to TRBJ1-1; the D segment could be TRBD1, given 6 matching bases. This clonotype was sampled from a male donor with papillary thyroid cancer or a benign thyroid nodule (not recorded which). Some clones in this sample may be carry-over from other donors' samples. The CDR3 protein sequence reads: CATSAWGQNTEAFF. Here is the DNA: TGTGCCACCAGTGCTTGGGGGCAGAACACTGAAGCTTTCTTT.